The entry below describes one T cell receptor beta chain. These data come from a study of T cell changes during pregnancy in multiple sclerosis. TCRdb keeps only in-frame clones here, not all; method: immunoSEQ multiplex PCR. The sample contains 70,000 to 75,000 clones, more than 90% of which appear only once. CDR1 SGHRS and CDR2 YFSETQ come from the germline V gene. V lost 7 bases, J lost 4 bases, and 14 bases stayed unmatched. There are 16 residues in the CDR3. The source of this sequence is a female donor with multiple sclerosis, enrolled in a pregnancy study. The chain recombines TRBV5-1 with TRBJ2-5; TRBD1 agrees at 9 bases. Specimen: peripheral blood, collected in the second trimester of pregnancy. The CDR3 nucleotides read TGCGCCAGCGCCCGGGTAGGACAGGGGTATGGAGAGACCCAGTACTTC. This translates into CASARVGQGYGETQYF.